These T cell receptor beta chains were read from a single sample in a study of blood T cells in healthy people across ages. One entry per CDR3 protein, called by TCRdb with MiXCR from the 5' RACE reads. This table has more than 600,000 distinct CDR3 sequences, 20% to 30% appearing once. These records were also assigned to another study, of T cells of mothers and their children.

Sequences were obtained from blood. The receptor source for this set is a boy aged 5-17 years in good health. Each CDR3 is given with its conserved first and last residue. D genes are given only for firm matches. Rows give clone size only sometimes, using once, few, many, or a class for an expanded clone.

v_call	d_call	clone_size	j_call	cdr3_aa	cdr3_nt
TRBV6-1	-	few	TRBJ2-7	CASSELQGFDEQYF	TGTGCCAGCAGTGAGTTACAGGGTTTCGACGAGCAGTACTTC
TRBV29-1	-	-	TRBJ2-2	CSASYGQHANTGELFF	TGCAGCGCGAGCTACGGGCAGCACGCGAACACCGGGGAGCTGTTTTTT
TRBV19	-	-	TRBJ2-7	CASSISEQSIYEQYF	TGTGCCAGTAGTATCTCTGAACAGTCAATTTACGAGCAGTACTTC
TRBV29-1	-	few	TRBJ1-4	CSVGGGTNEKLFF	TGCAGCGTTGGGGGCGGAACTAATGAAAAACTGTTTTTT
TRBV6-2/TRBV6-3	-	few	TRBJ2-3	CATRPGHGEGDTQYF	TGTGCCACGCGCCCCGGACACGGAGAGGGAGATACGCAGTATTTT
TRBV5-5	TRBD2	few	TRBJ2-1	CASSLGDYAYNEQFF	TGTGCCAGCAGCTTGGGGGACTACGCTTACAATGAGCAGTTCTTC
TRBV25-1	-	-	TRBJ2-1	CASLIYDEQFF	TGTGCCAGCCTGATTTATGATGAGCAGTTCTTC
TRBV10-3	-	-	TRBJ2-5	CAISDAGTTQETQYF	TGTGCCATCAGTGACGCGGGGACAACCCAAGAGACCCAGTACTTC
TRBV27	TRBD1	-	TRBJ2-7	CASSRTGWSEQYF	TGTGCCAGCAGTAGGACAGGGTGGAGCGAGCAGTACTTC
TRBV4-1	-	-	TRBJ1-4	CASSQDPGSGKLFF	TGCGCCAGCAGCCAAGATCCAGGGAGCGGAAAACTGTTTTTT